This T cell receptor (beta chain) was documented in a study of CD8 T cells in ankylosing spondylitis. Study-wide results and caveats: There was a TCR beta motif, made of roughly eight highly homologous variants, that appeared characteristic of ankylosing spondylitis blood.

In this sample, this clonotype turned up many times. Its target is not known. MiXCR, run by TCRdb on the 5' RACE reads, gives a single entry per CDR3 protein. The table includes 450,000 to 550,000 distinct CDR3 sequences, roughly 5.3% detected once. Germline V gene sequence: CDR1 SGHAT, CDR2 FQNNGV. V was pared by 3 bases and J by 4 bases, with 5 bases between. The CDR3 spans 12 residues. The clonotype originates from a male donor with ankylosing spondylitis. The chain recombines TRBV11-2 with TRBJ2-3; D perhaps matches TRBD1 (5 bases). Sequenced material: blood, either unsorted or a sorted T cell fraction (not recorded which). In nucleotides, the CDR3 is TGTGCCAGCAGCTTCAGGGCAGATACGCAGTATTTT. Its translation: CASSFRADTQYF.